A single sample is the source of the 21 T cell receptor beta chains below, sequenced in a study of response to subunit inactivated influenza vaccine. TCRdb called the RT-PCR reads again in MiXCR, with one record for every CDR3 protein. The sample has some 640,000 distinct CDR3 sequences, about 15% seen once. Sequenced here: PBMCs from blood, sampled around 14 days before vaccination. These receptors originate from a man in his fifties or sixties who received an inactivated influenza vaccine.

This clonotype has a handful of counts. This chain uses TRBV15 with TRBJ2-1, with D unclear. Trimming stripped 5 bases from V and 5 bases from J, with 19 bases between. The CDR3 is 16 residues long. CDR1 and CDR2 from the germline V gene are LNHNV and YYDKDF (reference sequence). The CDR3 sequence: CATSRRRRSAHNEQFF. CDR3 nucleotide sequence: TGTGCCACCAGCCGGCGAAGGAGATCTGCCCACAATGAGCAGTTCTTC. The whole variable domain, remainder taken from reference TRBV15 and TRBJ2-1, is DAMVIQNPRYQVTQFGKPVTLSCSQTLNHNVMYWYQQKSSQAPKLLFHYYDKDFNNEADTPDNFQSRRPNTSFCFLDIRSPGLGDTAMYLCATSRRRRSAHNEQFFGPGTRLTVL.

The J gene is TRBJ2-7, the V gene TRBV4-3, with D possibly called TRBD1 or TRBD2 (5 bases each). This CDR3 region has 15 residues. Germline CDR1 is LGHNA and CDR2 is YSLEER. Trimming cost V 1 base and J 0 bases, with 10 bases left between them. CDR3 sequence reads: CASSQVGAHSYEQYF. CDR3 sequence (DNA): TGCGCCAGCAGCCAAGTCGGGGCCCACTCCTACGAGCAGTACTTC.

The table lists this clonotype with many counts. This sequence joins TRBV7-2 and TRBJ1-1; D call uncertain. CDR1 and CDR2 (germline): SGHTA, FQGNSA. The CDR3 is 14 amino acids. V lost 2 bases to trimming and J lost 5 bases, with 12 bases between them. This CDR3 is CASSLNTGRTEAFF. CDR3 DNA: TGTGCCAGCAGCTTAAATACGGGGAGAACTGAAGCTTTCTTT.

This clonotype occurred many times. The CDR3, as DNA: TGTGCCAGCAGTTACCGGATAAAAGATACGCAGTATTTT. As protein: CASSYRIKDTQYF. J is TRBJ2-3 and V is TRBV28; D uncertain. Germline CDR1 and CDR2: MDHEN and SYDVKM. V lost 4 bases and J lost 5, with 10 bases in between. The CDR3 runs 13 residues.

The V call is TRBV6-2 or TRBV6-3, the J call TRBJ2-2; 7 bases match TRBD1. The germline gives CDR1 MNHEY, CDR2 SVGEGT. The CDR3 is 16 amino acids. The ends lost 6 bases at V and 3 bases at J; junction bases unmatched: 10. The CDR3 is CASRSSGGIDTGELFF. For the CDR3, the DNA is TGTGCCAGCAGGTCATCAGGGGGAATAGACACCGGGGAGCTGTTTTTT.

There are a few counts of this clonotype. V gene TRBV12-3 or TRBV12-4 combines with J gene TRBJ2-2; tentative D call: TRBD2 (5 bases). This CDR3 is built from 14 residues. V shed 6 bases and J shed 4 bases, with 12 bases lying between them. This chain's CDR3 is CASRASSGTGELFF. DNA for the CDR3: TGTGCCAGCAGGGCTAGCTCCGGCACCGGGGAGCTGTTTTTT.

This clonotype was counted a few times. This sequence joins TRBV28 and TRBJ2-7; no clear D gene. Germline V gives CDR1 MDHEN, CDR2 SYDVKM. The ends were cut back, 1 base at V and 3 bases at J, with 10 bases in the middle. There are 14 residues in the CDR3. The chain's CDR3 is CASSLFVESYEQYF. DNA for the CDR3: TGTGCCAGCAGTTTATTTGTGGAAAGCTACGAGCAGTACTTC.

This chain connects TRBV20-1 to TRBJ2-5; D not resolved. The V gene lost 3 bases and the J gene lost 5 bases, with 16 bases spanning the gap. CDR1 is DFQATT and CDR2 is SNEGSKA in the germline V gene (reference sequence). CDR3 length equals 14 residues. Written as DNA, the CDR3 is TGCAGTGCTAGGGGGATCCCCCCATCGGAGACCCAGTACTTC. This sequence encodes CSARGIPPSETQYF.

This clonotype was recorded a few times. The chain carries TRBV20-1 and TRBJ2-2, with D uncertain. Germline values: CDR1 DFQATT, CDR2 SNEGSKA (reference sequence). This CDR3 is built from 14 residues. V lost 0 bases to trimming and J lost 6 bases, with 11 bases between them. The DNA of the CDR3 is TGCAGTGCTAGAGAAGGATCCCGTCCCGGGGAGCTGTTTTTT. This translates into CSAREGSRPGELFF.

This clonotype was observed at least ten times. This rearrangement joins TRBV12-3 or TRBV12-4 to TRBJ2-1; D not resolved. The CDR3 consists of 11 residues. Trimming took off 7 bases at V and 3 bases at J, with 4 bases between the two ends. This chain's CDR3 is CASTLYNEQFF. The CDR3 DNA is TGTGCCAGCACCCTCTACAATGAGCAGTTCTTC.

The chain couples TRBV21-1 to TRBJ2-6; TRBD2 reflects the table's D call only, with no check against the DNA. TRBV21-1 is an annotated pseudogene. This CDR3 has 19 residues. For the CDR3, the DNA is TGTGCCAGCAGCAAACGGGGGGGAGGCTTGGCCTCTGGGGCCAACGTCCTGACTTTC. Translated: CASSKRGGGLASGANVLTF.

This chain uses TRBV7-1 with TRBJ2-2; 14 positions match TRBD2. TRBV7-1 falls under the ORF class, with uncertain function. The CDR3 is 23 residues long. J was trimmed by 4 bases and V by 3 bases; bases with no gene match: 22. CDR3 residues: CASSSSGQGGGLAGVWGTGELFF. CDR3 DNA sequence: TGTGCCAGCAGCTCGTCGGGACAGGGAGGGGGACTAGCGGGAGTTTGGGGCACCGGGGAGCTGTTTTTT.

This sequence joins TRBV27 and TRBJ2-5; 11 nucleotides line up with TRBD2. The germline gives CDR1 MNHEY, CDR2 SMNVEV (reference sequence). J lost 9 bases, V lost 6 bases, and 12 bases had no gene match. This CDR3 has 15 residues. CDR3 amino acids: CASSDGTSGSEAQYF. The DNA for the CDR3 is TGTGCCAGCAGCGACGGGACTAGCGGTTCCGAGGCCCAGTACTTC.

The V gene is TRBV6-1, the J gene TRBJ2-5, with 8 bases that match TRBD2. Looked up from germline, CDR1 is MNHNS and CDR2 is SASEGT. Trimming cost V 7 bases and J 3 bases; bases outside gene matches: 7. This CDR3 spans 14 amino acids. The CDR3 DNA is TGTGCCAGCACCAGGGGACTAGAAAAAGAGACCCAGTACTTC. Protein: CASTRGLEKETQYF.

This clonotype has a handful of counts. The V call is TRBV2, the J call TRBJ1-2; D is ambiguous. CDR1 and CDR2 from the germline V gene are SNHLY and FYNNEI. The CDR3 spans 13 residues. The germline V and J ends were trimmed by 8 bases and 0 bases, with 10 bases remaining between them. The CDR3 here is CASQNRANYGYTF. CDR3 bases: TGTGCCAGCCAGAACAGAGCTAACTATGGCTACACCTTC.

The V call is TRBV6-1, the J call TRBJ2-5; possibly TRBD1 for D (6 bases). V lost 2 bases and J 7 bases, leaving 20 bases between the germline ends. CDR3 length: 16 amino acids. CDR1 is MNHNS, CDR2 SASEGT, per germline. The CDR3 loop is CASSEFQGSGRSTQYF. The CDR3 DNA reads TGTGCCAGCAGTGAATTCCAGGGGAGCGGAAGATCGACCCAGTACTTC.

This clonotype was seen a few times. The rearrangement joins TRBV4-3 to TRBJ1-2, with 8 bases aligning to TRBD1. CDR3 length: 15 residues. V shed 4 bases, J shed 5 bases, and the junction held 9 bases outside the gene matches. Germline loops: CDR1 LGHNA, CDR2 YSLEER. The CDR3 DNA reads TGCGCCAGCAGCCCAGGGACAGGTCGTGGGTATGGCTACACCTTC. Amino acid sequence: CASSPGTGRGYGYTF.

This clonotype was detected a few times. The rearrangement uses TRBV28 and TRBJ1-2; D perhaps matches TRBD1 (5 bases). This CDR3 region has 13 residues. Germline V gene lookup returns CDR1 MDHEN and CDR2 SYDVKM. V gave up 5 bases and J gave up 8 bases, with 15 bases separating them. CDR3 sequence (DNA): TGTGCCAGCAGTGCTGTGAGGGGTGGCGGCTACACCTTC. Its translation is CASSAVRGGGYTF.

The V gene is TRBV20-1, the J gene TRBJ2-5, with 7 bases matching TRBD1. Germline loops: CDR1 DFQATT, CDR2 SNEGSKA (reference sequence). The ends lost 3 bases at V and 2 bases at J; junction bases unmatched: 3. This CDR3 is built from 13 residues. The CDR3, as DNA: TGCAGTGCTAGTCGGGGACAGCAAGAGACCCAGTACTTC. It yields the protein CSASRGQQETQYF.

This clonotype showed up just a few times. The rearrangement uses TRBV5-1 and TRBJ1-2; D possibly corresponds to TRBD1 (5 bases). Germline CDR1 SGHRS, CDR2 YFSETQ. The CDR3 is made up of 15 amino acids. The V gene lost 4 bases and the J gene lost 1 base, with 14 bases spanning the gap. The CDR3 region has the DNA TGCGCCAGCAGCCAGACCCCAGGGAGTAACTATGGCTACACCTTC. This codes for CASSQTPGSNYGYTF.

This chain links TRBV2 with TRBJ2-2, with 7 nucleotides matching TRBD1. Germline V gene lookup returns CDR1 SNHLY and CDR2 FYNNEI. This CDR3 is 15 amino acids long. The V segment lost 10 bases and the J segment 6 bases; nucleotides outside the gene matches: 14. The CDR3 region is CAIRTQTGTAGELFF. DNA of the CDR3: TGTGCCATCAGGACCCAGACAGGGACGGCCGGGGAGCTGTTTTTT.